Each of the 9 T cell receptor beta chains below was sequenced from the same sample in a study of regulatory T cells in long-lasting Graves disease. Time point noted: newly diagnosed GD, antithyroid drugs for less than 3 months. PBMC-extracted RNA yielded the TCR library. Building the TCR beta libraries relied on iRepertoire HTBI primers, and CDR3 regions underwent Arm-PCR. TCRdb independently ran MiXCR on the multiplex PCR reads; one entry per CDR3 protein. Among roughly 520,000 distinct CDR3 sequences, more than 10% were seen once, and the ten largest hold 8% to 10%. The data also belong to a second study, concerning T cells in Graves' hyperthyroidism and ophthalmopathy.

The material sequenced was peripheral blood mononuclear cells (PBMCs), taken at new diagnosis, from a patient treated with antithyroid drugs. These receptor sequences come from a woman aged 30 to 39 with Graves disease.

This clonotype was picked up many times. The rearrangement links TRBV9 to TRBJ2-1, with D tentatively TRBD2 (6 bases). Germline assignment: CDR1 SGDLS and CDR2 YYNGEE. V lost 2 bases to trimming and J lost 8 bases, with 14 bases between them. The CDR3 has 14 residues. The CDR3: CASSVLGSRDEQFF. The CDR3 bases are TGTGCCAGCAGCGTCCTCGGGAGTAGGGATGAGCAGTTCTTC.

This clonotype was picked up many times. The J gene is TRBJ1-5, the V gene TRBV6-1, with TRBD1 as a possible D gene (6 bases). Germline V gene lookup returns CDR1 MNHNS and CDR2 SASEGT. V was pared by 6 bases and J by 0 bases, with 15 bases between. The CDR3 is 16 residues long. CDR3 bases: TGTGCCAGCAGACAGGGAGGAGGGTATAGCAATCAGCCCCAGCATTTT. This translates into CASRQGGGYSNQPQHF.

The rearrangement uses TRBV5-1 and TRBJ2-1, with D perhaps matching TRBD2 (7 bases). The germline V gene encodes CDR1 SGHRS and CDR2 YFSETQ. V shed 3 bases and J shed 3 bases, with 22 bases lying between them. CDR3 length: 18 residues. In DNA, the CDR3 is TGCGCCAGCAGCTCGGTGGGGGGGCGGAGCGGAGACTACAATGAGCAGTTCTTC. Translation gives CASSSVGGRSGDYNEQFF.

At least ten counts were recorded for this clonotype. The V and J genes are TRBV18 and TRBJ2-7; D is unclear. Germline-derived CDR1 and CDR2 are KGHSH and LQKENI. Trimming cost V 5 bases and J 3 bases, with 14 bases left between them. This CDR3 is 14 amino acids long. CDR3 region: CASSLGDTDYEQYF. In DNA form, the CDR3 reads TGTGCCAGCTCATTAGGAGACACCGACTACGAGCAGTACTTC.

Only a few counts were recorded for this clonotype. A much bigger clone sits one base away, suggesting this may be a read error. The genes are TRBV2 and TRBJ1-1; TRBD1 matches 7 bases. Per germline, CDR1 SNHLY and CDR2 FYNNEI. V lost 6 bases and J lost 5; bases outside the gene matches: 15. The CDR3 runs to 16 residues. The CDR3 region has the DNA TGTGCCAGCAGCCTAGGGATAGGGGGCCGTCGAACTGAAGCTTTCTTT. Protein sequence: CASSLGIGGRRTEAFF. The full variable domain, rest sourced from reference TRBV2 and TRBJ1-1, is EPEVTQTPSHQVTQMGQEVILRCVPISNHLYFYWYRQILGQKVEFLVSFYNNEISEKSEIFDDQFSVERPDGSNFTLKIRSTKLEDSAMYFCASSLGIGGRRTEAFFGQGTRLTVV.

This clonotype was seen many times. The chain's CDR3 is CASSLDGQGTGELFF. CDR3 nucleotides: TGTGCCAGCAGCTTAGACGGACAGGGCACCGGGGAGCTGTTTTTT. The rearrangement links TRBV11-3 to TRBJ2-2, with 8 bases matching TRBD1. CDR1 and CDR2 from the germline V gene are SGHNT and YENEEA. V trimming: 0 bases; J trimming: 4 bases; junction bases outside the gene matches: 1. The CDR3 has 15 residues.

J is TRBJ1-5 and V is TRBV6-2 or TRBV6-3, with 7 bases fitting TRBD1. The germline V gene has CDR1 MNHEY and CDR2 SVGEGT. Unmatched junction bases numbered 9, after V lost 6 bases and J lost 10 bases. The CDR3 has 13 amino acids. CDR3 sequence: CASSPGQRVPQHF. The CDR3 DNA follows: TGTGCCAGCAGCCCGGGACAGCGGGTTCCCCAGCATTTT.

This clonotype has at least ten counts. The genes are TRBV13 and TRBJ2-7; D perhaps matches TRBD1 (5 bases). Trimming left V 6 bases short and J 5 bases short, with 20 bases between. The CDR3 spans 15 residues. Germline loops: CDR1 PRHDT, CDR2 FYEKMQ (reference sequence). This CDR3 is CASRVWGQQNHEQYF. For the CDR3, the DNA is TGTGCCAGCAGAGTATGGGGCCAGCAAAACCACGAGCAGTACTTC.

This clonotype was observed at least ten times. The genes are TRBV10-3 and TRBJ2-5; 8 bases are shared with TRBD1. V lost 2 bases to trimming and J lost 4 bases; unmatched junction nucleotides: 6. This CDR3 region has 15 residues. Germline lookup yields CDR1 ENHRY and CDR2 SYGVKD. The CDR3 sequence: CAISEETGVLETQYF. The CDR3 DNA reads TGTGCCATCAGTGAGGAGACAGGGGTGTTAGAGACCCAGTACTTC.